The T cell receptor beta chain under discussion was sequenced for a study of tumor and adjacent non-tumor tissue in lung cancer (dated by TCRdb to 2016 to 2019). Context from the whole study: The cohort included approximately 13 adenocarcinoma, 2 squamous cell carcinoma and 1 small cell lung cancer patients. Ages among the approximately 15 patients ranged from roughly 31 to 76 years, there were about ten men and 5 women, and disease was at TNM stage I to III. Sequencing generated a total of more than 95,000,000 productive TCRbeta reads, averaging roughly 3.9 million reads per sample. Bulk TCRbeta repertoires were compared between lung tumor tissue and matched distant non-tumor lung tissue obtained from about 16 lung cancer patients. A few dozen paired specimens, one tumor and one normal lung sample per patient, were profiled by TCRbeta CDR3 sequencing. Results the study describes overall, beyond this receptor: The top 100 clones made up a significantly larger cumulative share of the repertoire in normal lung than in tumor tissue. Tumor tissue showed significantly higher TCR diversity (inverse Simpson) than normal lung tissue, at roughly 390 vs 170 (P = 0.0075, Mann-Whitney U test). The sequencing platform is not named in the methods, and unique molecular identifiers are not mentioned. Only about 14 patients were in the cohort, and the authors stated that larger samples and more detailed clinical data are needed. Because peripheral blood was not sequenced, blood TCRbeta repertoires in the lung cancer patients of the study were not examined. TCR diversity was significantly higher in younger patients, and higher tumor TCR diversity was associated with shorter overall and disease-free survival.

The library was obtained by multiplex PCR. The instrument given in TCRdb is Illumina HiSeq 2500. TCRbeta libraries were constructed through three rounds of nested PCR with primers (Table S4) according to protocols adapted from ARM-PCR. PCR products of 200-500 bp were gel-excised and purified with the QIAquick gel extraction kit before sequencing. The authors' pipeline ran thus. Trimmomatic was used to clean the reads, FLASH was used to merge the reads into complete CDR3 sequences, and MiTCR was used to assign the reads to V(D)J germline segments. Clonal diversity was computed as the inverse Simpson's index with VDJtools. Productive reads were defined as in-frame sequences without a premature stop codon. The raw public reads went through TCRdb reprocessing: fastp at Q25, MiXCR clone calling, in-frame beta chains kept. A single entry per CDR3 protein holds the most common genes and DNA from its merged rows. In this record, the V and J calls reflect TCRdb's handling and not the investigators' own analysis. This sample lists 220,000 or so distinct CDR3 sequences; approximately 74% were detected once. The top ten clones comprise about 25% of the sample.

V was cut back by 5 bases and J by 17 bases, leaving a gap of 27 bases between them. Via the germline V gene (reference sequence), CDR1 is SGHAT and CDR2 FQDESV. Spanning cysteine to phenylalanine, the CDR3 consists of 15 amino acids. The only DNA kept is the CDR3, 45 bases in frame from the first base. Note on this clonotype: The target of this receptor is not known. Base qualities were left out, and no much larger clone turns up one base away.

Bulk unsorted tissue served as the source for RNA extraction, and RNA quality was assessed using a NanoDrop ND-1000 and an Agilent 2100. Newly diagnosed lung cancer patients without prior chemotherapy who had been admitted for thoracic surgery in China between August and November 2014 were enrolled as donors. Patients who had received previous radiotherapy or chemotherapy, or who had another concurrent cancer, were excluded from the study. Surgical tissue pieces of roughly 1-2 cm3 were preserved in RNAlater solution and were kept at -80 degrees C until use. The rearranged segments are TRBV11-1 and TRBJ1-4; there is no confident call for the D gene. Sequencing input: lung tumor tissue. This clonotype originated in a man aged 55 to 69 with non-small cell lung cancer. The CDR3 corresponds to CASSPRREASEKIFF. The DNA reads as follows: TGTGCCAGCAGCCCTCGCCGCGAGGCGTCTGAAAAAATTTTTTTT.